A single sample gave rise to the 30 T cell receptor beta chains below, sequenced in a study of T cell clones after liver transplantation. Only in-frame clones appear in the TCRdb table, and some are missing; sequencing was by immunoSEQ multiplex PCR. The repertoire holds about 71,000 clones, with roughly 80% as singletons. The specimen comprised CD4+ T cells from blood, sampled 12 months after liver transplant. The receptors were sampled from a human patient who received a liver transplant. Some T cells may be transferred from the graft donor.

This clone was seen only once. The rearrangement joins TRBV28 to TRBJ2-7; 7 nucleotides line up with TRBD2. The germline CDR1 and CDR2 sequences are MDHEN and SYDVKM. V lost 2 bases and J lost 3; bases outside the gene matches: 4. The CDR3 extends over 14 amino acids. The CDR3 region has the DNA TGTGCCAGCAGTTTAGGGAAGCGGGGCTACGAGCAGTACTTC. It is translated as CASSLGKRGYEQYF.

The chain links TRBV7-2 to TRBJ1-5; 8 nucleotides align to TRBD1. CDR1 and CDR2 (germline): SGHTA, FQGNSA. The CDR3 has 14 amino acids. Trimming removed 4 bases from V and 11 bases from J; junction bases left unmatched: 10. CDR3 nucleotide sequence: TGTGCCAGCAGCTCAGGGGGCCTCCCCTGGTCCCAGCATTTT. Protein: CASSSGGLPWSQHF.

The chain combines TRBV7-9 with TRBJ2-7, with TRBD1 matching 9 bases. The CDR3 loop spans 14 amino acids. J was trimmed by 3 bases and V by 5 bases; bases with no gene match: 5. Looked up from germline, CDR1 is SEHNR and CDR2 is FQNEAQ (reference sequence). CDR3 coding DNA: TGTGCCAGCAGCGTACAGGGGGCGGACTACGAGCAGTACTTC. The encoded protein is CASSVQGADYEQYF.

This rearrangement joins TRBV14 to TRBJ2-5, with TRBD2 as a possible D gene (6 bases). The germline V and J ends were trimmed by 6 bases and 7 bases, with 15 bases remaining between them. The CDR3 consists of 13 residues. From germline, CDR1 is SGHDN and CDR2 FVKESK. CDR3 nucleotide sequence: TGTGCCAGCAGTCCGGGACTGGGTAGGACCCAGTACTTC. Amino acids: CASSPGLGRTQYF.

This chain uses TRBV20-1 with TRBJ1-2; D ambiguous. CDR1 and CDR2 from the germline V gene are DFQATT and SNEGSKA (reference sequence). The CDR3 loop spans 11 amino acids. V lost 5 bases and J lost 7, with 11 bases in between. DNA of the CDR3: TGCAGTGCTCCCCCCGCGTTTGGCTACACCTTC. Protein: CSAPPAFGYTF.

A single count supports this clone. The V gene is TRBV14, the J gene TRBJ1-1; D is perhaps TRBD1 (5 bases). Deletions cut 4 bases from V and 2 bases from J, with 8 bases between. Looked up from germline, CDR1 is SGHDN and CDR2 is FVKESK. CDR3 length equals 13 residues. The CDR3 loop reads CASSLQENTEAFF. The CDR3, as DNA: TGTGCCAGCAGCCTACAGGAAAACACTGAAGCTTTCTTT.

The J gene is TRBJ1-5, the V gene TRBV15, with D possibly matching TRBD1 (5 bases). Germline CDR1 and CDR2: LNHNV and YYDKDF (reference sequence). CDR3 size: 16 residues. Trimming pared 4 bases from V and 2 bases from J, leaving 15 bases between. The CDR3: CATSKGLKQGNQPQHF. The CDR3 coding sequence is TGTGCCACCAGCAAGGGGTTGAAACAGGGCAATCAGCCCCAGCATTTT.

This chain joins TRBV5-1 and TRBJ1-1; D is possibly TRBD1 (5 bases). Trimming pared 4 bases from V and 1 base from J, leaving 11 bases between. Germline V CDR1 and CDR2: SGHRS, YFSETQ. The CDR3 covers 14 residues. The CDR3 coding sequence is TGCGCCAGCAGCGACTTCCAGGGGAACACTGAAGCTTTCTTT. It encodes CASSDFQGNTEAFF.

The V and J genes are TRBV28 and TRBJ2-7; the D gene is possibly TRBD2 (5 bases). Looked up from germline, CDR1 is MDHEN and CDR2 is SYDVKM. V lost 6 bases and J 7 bases, leaving 16 bases between the germline ends. This CDR3 contains 13 residues. The CDR3 coding sequence is TGTGCCAGCAGGAGAGACTCCCCGGGGGAGCAGTACTTC. Amino acids: CASRRDSPGEQYF.

The sample holds a few counts of this clone. The chain employs TRBV30 and TRBJ2-7; 10 positions agree with TRBD2. Germline V lookup: CDR1 GTSNPN, CDR2 SVGIG (reference sequence). This CDR3 region has 14 residues. V dropped 5 bases and J dropped 0; count of bases not matched to a gene: 4. For the CDR3, the DNA is TGTGCCTGGGGGGGGACTAGCGTCTCCTACGAGCAGTACTTC. It codes for CAWGGTSVSYEQYF.

The rearrangement uses TRBV29-1 and TRBJ2-1, with D hard to call. V lost 4 bases and J lost 0, with 13 bases in between. Germline V gene lookup returns CDR1 SQVTM and CDR2 ANQGSEA. The CDR3 loop spans 15 amino acids. The CDR3 sequence: CSVAHAVNSYNEQFF. The CDR3, as DNA: TGCAGCGTTGCCCATGCTGTTAACTCCTACAATGAGCAGTTCTTC.

This sequence joins TRBV4-2 and TRBJ2-1; 7 bases line up with TRBD2. CDR1 and CDR2 (germline): LGHNA, YNFKEQ. The J segment lost 9 bases and the V segment lost 4 bases, leaving 9 bases of the junction unmatched. CDR3 size: 14 residues. The CDR3, as DNA: TGTGCCAGCAGCCCCTATGGGCGGGAGCGTGAGCAGTTCTTC. It specifies CASSPYGREREQFF.

The gene calls are TRBV2 and TRBJ1-1; D not resolved. V lost 6 bases and J lost 0, with 8 bases in between. Germline lookup yields CDR1 SNHLY and CDR2 FYNNEI. The CDR3 extends over 13 amino acids. The CDR3 sequence is CASRADVNTEAFF. As DNA, the CDR3 is TGTGCCAGCAGGGCAGACGTGAACACTGAAGCTTTCTTT.

The chain links TRBV2 to TRBJ1-1; D gene ambiguous. This CDR3 has 11 amino acids. CDR1 and CDR2 (germline): SNHLY, FYNNEI. Trimming took 11 bases from V and 0 from J, leaving 7 bases between them. In nucleotides, the CDR3 is TGTGCCGGAAGAGTGAACACTGAAGCTTTCTTT. It yields the protein CAGRVNTEAFF.

The rearrangement uses TRBV4-3 and TRBJ2-2, with D hard to call. Germline CDR1 reads LGHNA; CDR2 reads YSLEER. The CDR3 contains 14 residues. Trimming removed 0 bases at V and 2 bases at J, with 4 bases between. The CDR3 region has the DNA TGCGCCAGCAGCCAAGACCTAAACACCGGGGAGCTGTTTTTT. Translation gives CASSQDLNTGELFF.

Written as DNA, the CDR3 is TGCGCCAGCAGCCAAGCGGCGGGGCCCTCCTACAATGAGCAGTTCTTC. Translated, it gives CASSQAAGPSYNEQFF. The chain recombines TRBV4-3 with TRBJ2-1, with D possibly matching TRBD2 (6 bases). Germline-derived CDR1 and CDR2 are LGHNA and YSLEER. The CDR3 is 16 residues long. V was clipped by 1 base and J by 0 bases, with 10 bases between them.

The chain is built from TRBV7-3 and TRBJ2-1, with TRBD1 matching 10 bases. Germline CDR1 SGHTA, CDR2 FQGTGA. The CDR3 runs to 16 residues. J lost 5 bases, V lost 5 bases, and 9 bases had no gene match. This chain's CDR3 is CASSLSRDRGNNEQFF. In DNA, the CDR3 is TGTGCCAGCAGCCTTTCAAGGGACAGGGGAAACAATGAGCAGTTCTTC.

CDR3: CASSRGTGPYEQYF. CDR3 bases: TGTGCCAGCAGCCGGGGGACGGGTCCCTACGAGCAGTACTTC. The genes are TRBV6-1 and TRBJ2-7; a possible D gene is TRBD2 (6 bases). In germline, CDR1 is MNHNS, CDR2 SASEGT. The CDR3 extends over 14 amino acids. V was clipped by 6 bases and J by 2 bases, with 14 bases between them.

This chain links TRBV6-5 with TRBJ2-7, with D possibly TRBD1 on 6 matching bases. The germline CDR1 and CDR2 sequences are MNHEY and SVGAGI. The CDR3 extends over 15 amino acids. V was pared by 4 bases and J by 1 base, with 14 bases between. The CDR3 here is CASSLGRGSSYEQYF. In DNA, the CDR3 is TGTGCCAGCAGTTTGGGAAGGGGGTCGTCCTACGAGCAGTACTTC.

The V and J genes are TRBV5-1 and TRBJ2-7, with a weak D call TRBD1 (6 bases). CDR1 SGHRS and CDR2 YFSETQ come from the germline V gene. CDR3 size: 14 residues. V lost 4 bases, J lost 5 bases, and 16 bases lay in between. The CDR3 DNA follows: TGCGCCAGCAGCCCGGAGAGGGGGACACACGAGCAGTACTTC. Its translation is CASSPERGTHEQYF.

A few counts support this clone. The gene calls are TRBV4-1 and TRBJ2-1; 8 bases are shared with TRBD2. CDR1 is MGHRA, CDR2 YSYEKL, per germline. The length of the CDR3 is 18 residues. V shed 4 bases, J shed 4 bases, and the junction held 15 bases outside the gene matches. CDR3 residues: CASSRRLLAGEQYNEQFF. The CDR3 coding sequence is TGCGCCAGCAGCCGCCGACTTCTAGCGGGCGAACAATACAATGAGCAGTTCTTC.

This rearrangement joins TRBV6-6 to TRBJ1-1; no reliable D call. In germline, CDR1 is MNHNY, CDR2 SVGAGI (reference sequence). This CDR3 is built from 15 residues. Trimming took off 0 bases at V and 1 base at J, with 9 bases between the two ends. CDR3 sequence (DNA): TGTGCCAGCAGTTACTCGTCCGGCTCGAACACTGAAGCTTTCTTT. Encoded protein: CASSYSSGSNTEAFF.

The chain carries TRBV19 and TRBJ2-2; possible D gene TRBD1, 5 bases. With 1 base removed from V and 5 bases from J, the gap between germline ends came to 17 bases. The germline CDR1 and CDR2 sequences are LNHDA and SQIVND (reference sequence). The CDR3 length is 17 residues. CDR3 loop: CASSIGPGSKGTGELFF. CDR3 DNA: TGTGCCAGTAGTATAGGTCCAGGGTCAAAAGGGACCGGGGAGCTGTTTTTT.

The rearrangement uses TRBV5-1 and TRBJ1-5; a weak D match, TRBD1 (6 bases). V was cut by 5 bases and J by 0 bases, with 12 bases left in between. CDR1 is SGHRS and CDR2 is YFSETQ in the germline V gene. The CDR3 has 15 amino acids. The CDR3 reads CASRTDSNSNQPQHF. The CDR3 nucleotides read TGCGCCAGCAGAACGGACAGTAATAGCAATCAGCCCCAGCATTTT.

V usage is TRBV5-6 and J usage is TRBJ1-1, with D uncertain. In germline, CDR1 is SGHDT, CDR2 YYEEEE. The V end was cut by 5 bases, the J end by 4 bases, with 15 bases between. The CDR3 loop spans 14 amino acids. In nucleotides, the CDR3 is TGTGCCAGCAGTTTAATTTTCAGGAGCACTGAAGCTTTCTTT. Its protein is CASSLIFRSTEAFF.

This chain joins TRBV2 and TRBJ1-1; D gene unclear. V was cut by 3 bases and J by 5 bases, with 10 bases left in between. Germline CDR1 and CDR2: SNHLY and FYNNEI. CDR3 length: 13 residues. CDR3 region: CASSESLRTEAFF. DNA of the CDR3: TGTGCCAGCAGTGAGAGTCTGAGGACTGAAGCTTTCTTT. The complete variable domain, with remaining parts taken from reference TRBV2 and TRBJ1-1, reads EPEVTQTPSHQVTQMGQEVILRCVPISNHLYFYWYRQILGQKVEFLVSFYNNEISEKSEIFDDQFSVERPDGSNFTLKIRSTKLEDSAMYFCASSESLRTEAFFGQGTRLTVV.

V usage is TRBV5-1 and J usage is TRBJ2-3; D not certain. With 4 bases removed from V and 7 bases from J, the gap between germline ends came to 13 bases. The CDR3 is 13 amino acids. Germline-derived CDR1 and CDR2 are SGHRS and YFSETQ. CDR3 sequence reads: CASSQEQRNTQYF. Here the CDR3 DNA reads TGCGCCAGCAGCCAAGAGCAGAGAAATACGCAGTATTTT.

The chain uses TRBV18 and TRBJ2-3; 7 bases fit TRBD1. The CDR3 loop spans 15 amino acids. Germline CDR1 and CDR2: KGHSH and LQKENI. Trimming removed 2 bases from V and 0 bases from J; junction bases left unmatched: 2. The CDR3 DNA sequence: TGTGCCAGCTCACCAAACAGGGGAAGCACAGATACGCAGTATTTT. Protein: CASSPNRGSTDTQYF.

The chain has TRBV7-2 and TRBJ2-4; D gene ambiguous. The CDR3 totals 15 residues. Trimming took off 0 bases at V and 5 bases at J, with 11 bases between the two ends. Germline V gene data show CDR1 as SGHTA and CDR2 as FQGNSA. CDR3 sequence reads: CASSLALVYENIQYF. CDR3 coding DNA: TGTGCCAGCAGCTTAGCGCTGGTTTACGAAAACATTCAGTACTTC.

This clone has just one count. This specimen includes other DNA sequences encoding the same CDR3. The gene calls are TRBV6-6 and TRBJ2-7, with 9 bases matching TRBD1. Trimming at V came to 6 bases and at J to 0 bases, leaving 3 bases not matched to a gene. The CDR3 is 14 amino acids. The germline V gene has CDR1 MNHNY and CDR2 SVGAGI (reference sequence). The CDR3 is CASRRTGDSYEQYF. The DNA for the CDR3 is TGTGCCAGCAGGCGGACAGGGGACTCCTACGAGCAGTACTTC.